This T cell receptor (beta chain) was recorded in a study of blood T cell repertoires in COVID-19. Study summary: COVID-19 samples from acute and convalescent phases originated in the United States, Italy and Spain. The cDNA or gDNA used as material had been derived from T cells, B-cell-depleted T cells, or PBMCs.

Per the authors' pipeline: Amplifying reference gene primers gave estimates of nucleated cell counts. Profiled with immunoSEQ multiplex PCR; TCRdb holds only in-frame clones, not every one. From that table come the V and J calls and clone size; the DNA was used to work out D and trimming. Of more than 200,000 clones detected, around four fifths appear once; the ten largest clones hold about 10%. Seattle enrolled patients during active infection and tracked them longitudinally. The trim removed 4 bases at V and 5 bases at J, leaving 7 bases unmatched. The germline V gene has CDR1 SGHTA and CDR2 FQGNSA. This CDR3 comprises 15 residues.

Sequenced sample: peripheral blood. This chain joins TRBV7-2 and TRBJ2-5; TRBD2 agrees at 10 bases. The TCR originated in a woman aged 80 or over with COVID-19, enrolled during active disease. CDR3 sequence (DNA): TGTGCCAGCAGCTGGGGGAGCGGGGGGGAGGAGACCCAGTACTTC. Its translation is CASSWGSGGEETQYF. Together with reference TRBV7-2 and TRBJ2-5, the CDR3 gives the full variable domain: GAGVSQSPSNKVTEKGKDVELRCDPISGHTALYWYRQSLGQGLEFLIYFQGNSAPDKSGLPSDRFSAERTGGSVSTLTIQRTQQEDSAVYLCASSWGSGGEETQYFGPGTRLLVL.